The rows below give T cell receptor beta chains drawn from one sample of a study of T cell repertoires in cytomegalovirus infection. TCRdb analysed the reads with MiXCR anew, one entry per CDR3 protein. The sample records fewer than 250,000 distinct CDR3 sequences, 22% being singletons. Sequenced: CD8+ T cells from PBMCs. The receptors originated from a human donor in good health (CMV status not recorded). Some clones in this sample may be carry-over from other donors' samples. Both conserved end residues are part of each CDR3. D genes are given only for firm matches. Clone size is stated in some rows and not others, as once, few, many or a class when expanded.

D gene	J gene	clone size	V gene	CDR3 protein	CDR3 DNA
TRBD1	TRBJ1-6	many	TRBV28	CASSLWTGDLNSPLHF	TGTGCCAGCAGTTTATGGACAGGGGACCTCAATTCACCCCTCCACTTT
.	TRBJ1-1	.	TRBV4-2	CASSQEFGVNTEAFF	TGTGCCAGCAGCCAAGAATTTGGAGTGAACACTGAAGCTTTCTTT
TRBD1	TRBJ2-3	.	TRBV28	CASSADRAGTDTQYF	TGTGCCAGCAGTGCCGACAGGGCGGGCACAGATACGCAGTATTTT
.	TRBJ2-7	.	TRBV2	CASSEAISGPEQYF	TGTGCCAGCAGTGAAGCGATCTCGGGCCCCGAGCAGTACTTC
.	TRBJ2-3	.	TRBV7-9	CASSAEDTQYF	TGTGCCAGCAGCGCAGAAGATACGCAGTATTTT
.	TRBJ2-3	.	TRBV14	CASSHLQLTDTQYF	TGTGCCAGCAGCCATTTACAGCTCACAGATACGCAGTATTTT
.	TRBJ2-5	many	TRBV5-1	CASSLFTGRETQYF	TGCGCCAGCAGCTTGTTTACGGGGAGAGAGACCCAGTACTTC
TRBD2	TRBJ2-7	.	TRBV28	CASSPDSGGADEQYF	TGTGCCAGCAGCCCAGATAGCGGGGGGGCCGACGAGCAGTACTTC
.	TRBJ2-7	many	TRBV7-9	CASSPRTGYEQYF	TGTGCCAGCAGCCCTAGGACCGGCTACGAGCAGTACTTC
.	TRBJ2-2	.	TRBV19	CASSIVPGELFF	TGTGCCAGTAGTATAGTTCCCGGGGAGCTGTTTTTT
.	TRBJ1-1	.	TRBV12-3/TRBV12-4	CASSLGPNTEAYF	TGTGCCAGCAGTCTGGGCCCGAACACTGAAGCTTACTTT
.	TRBJ1-1	.	TRBV3-1	CASSHGGGVTEAFF	TGTGCCAGCAGCCACGGGGGAGGAGTCACTGAAGCTTTCTTT
.	TRBJ2-5	.	TRBV7-7	CASSSNTGTGQETQYF	TGTGCCAGCAGCTCTAATACAGGGACGGGGCAAGAGACCCAGTACTTC
.	TRBJ2-7	few	TRBV20-1	CSARGNIDSPYEQYF	TGCAGTGCCCGTGGAAACATCGACAGCCCCTACGAGCAGTACTTC
TRBD2	TRBJ2-1	many	TRBV20-1	CSARGLAGVYNEQFF	TGCAGTGCTAGAGGACTAGCGGGGGTTTACAATGAGCAGTTCTTC